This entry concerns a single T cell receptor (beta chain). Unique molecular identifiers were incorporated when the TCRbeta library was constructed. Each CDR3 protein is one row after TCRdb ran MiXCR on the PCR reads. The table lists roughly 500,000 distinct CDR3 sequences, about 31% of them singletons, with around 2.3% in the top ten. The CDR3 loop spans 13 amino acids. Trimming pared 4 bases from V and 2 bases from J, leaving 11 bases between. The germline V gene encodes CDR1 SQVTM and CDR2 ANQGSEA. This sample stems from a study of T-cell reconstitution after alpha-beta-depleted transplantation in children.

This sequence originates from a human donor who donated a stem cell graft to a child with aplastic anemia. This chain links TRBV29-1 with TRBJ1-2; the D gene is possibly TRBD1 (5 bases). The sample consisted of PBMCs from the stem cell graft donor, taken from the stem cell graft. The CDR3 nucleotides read TGCAGCGTTGGGGACGTTACGAACTATGGCTACACCTTC. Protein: CSVGDVTNYGYTF.